The 2 T cell receptor beta chains presented below share a single source sample, sequenced in a study of T-cell memory formation after mild COVID-19. TCRdb analysed the 5' RACE reads with MiXCR anew, one entry per CDR3 protein. The table includes a few hundred thousand distinct CDR3 sequences, roughly 8.2% detected once. Material: PBMCs or a T cell subset sorted from them (not recorded which). Receptors originate from a man aged 18 to 35 who had mild COVID-19 (a few samples of this study predate the infection). Cell type and time point are not known.

This clonotype was observed a few times. The V gene is TRBV5-1, the J gene TRBJ2-3, with 12 bases aligning to TRBD2. Germline CDR1 SGHRS, CDR2 YFSETQ. The CDR3 is made up of 16 amino acids. The junction had 7 bases not matched to a gene; V was cut back by 4 bases and J by 4 bases. The CDR3 coding sequence is TGCGCCAGCAGCGAACTAGCGGGGGGAAGGGCAGATACGCAGTATTTT. Translation: CASSELAGGRADTQYF.

The rearrangement uses TRBV5-1 and TRBJ1-1, with D unclear. The V end lost 0 bases, the J end lost 2 bases, and 8 bases lay between the germline ends. Per germline, CDR1 SGHRS and CDR2 YFSETQ. This CDR3 has 14 amino acids. The CDR3 coding sequence is TGCGCCAGCAGCTTGGAATACGGAAACACTGAAGCTTTCTTT. It encodes CASSLEYGNTEAFF. The variable domain in full, completed from reference TRBV5-1 and TRBJ1-1, reads KAGVTQTPRYLIKTRGQQVTLSCSPISGHRSVSWYQQTPGQGLQFLFEYFSETQRNKGNFPGRFSGRQFSNSRSEMNVSTLELGDSALYLCASSLEYGNTEAFFGQGTRLTVV.